This TCR beta chain was identified during a study of T cells in Graves' hyperthyroidism and ophthalmopathy. Across the whole study: The blood sample was taken at first diagnosis, before treatment began.

It was RNA transcripts that yielded the amplified TCR beta CDR3 regions. The HTBI primer set was used in a first-round RT-PCR of the TCR CDR3. MiXCR, run by TCRdb on the multiplex PCR reads, gives a single entry per CDR3 protein. The repertoire holds approximately 330,000 distinct CDR3 sequences, with roughly 13% as singletons. The CDR3 is 13 amino acids. V gave up 2 bases and J gave up 9 bases, with 14 bases separating them. The germline gives CDR1 GTSNPN, CDR2 SVGIG (reference sequence). About this clonotype: The antigen is unknown.

Study-level points and caveats: Ophthalmopathy onset followed model prediction by a median about six months. The blood repertoire included most of the expanded thyroid clonotypes above 0.001.

Diagnoses used clinical symptoms, serum thyroxine and TRAb, thyroid ultrasound and orbital computed tomography. The chain links TRBV30 to TRBJ2-1, with D perhaps being TRBD1 or TRBD2 (5 bases each). The TCR originated in a woman aged 40 to 49 with Graves' ophthalmopathy. Sequencing was done on a sample of blood. The CDR3 loop is CAWSPGGGAEQFF. In DNA, the CDR3 is TGTGCCTGGAGTCCGGGTGGGGGTGCTGAGCAGTTCTTC.